A selection of T cell receptor beta chains follows, all from one sample in a study of T cells after yellow fever vaccination. Using its own MiXCR run on the 5' RACE reads, TCRdb lists one record per CDR3 protein. The sample lists about 310,000 distinct CDR3 sequences, around 3.9% seen once, with 23% in the top ten. The material sequenced was PBMCs, taken on the day of the yellow fever booster vaccination. Receptors originate from a man aged 18 to 30 who received the YFV17D yellow fever vaccine. Both conserved end residues are part of each CDR3. The order of the fields is V gene, J gene, clone size, D gene, CDR3 DNA, CDR3 protein. A D gene is named only where the DNA matches it firmly. Clone size is shown for a subset of rows, as once, few, many or a class of expanded clone.

v_gene: TRBV6-6
j_gene: TRBJ2-7
abundance: many
d_gene: TRBD1
CDR3nt: TGTGCCAGCAGTCCCTATACAGGGGCCGTCTACGAGCAGTACTTC
CDR3aa: CASSPYTGAVYEQYF

v_gene: TRBV2
j_gene: TRBJ2-1
abundance: NA
d_gene: TRBD1
CDR3nt: TGTGCCACCCACCGTAGCGAGCCCGGGACAGGGCTCTACAATGAGCAGTTCTTC
CDR3aa: CATHRSEPGTGLYNEQFF

v_gene: TRBV7-6
j_gene: TRBJ2-5
abundance: NA
d_gene: NA
CDR3nt: TGTGCCAGCAGCTTGGGGACTTGGAAGACCCAGTACTTC
CDR3aa: CASSLGTWKTQYF

v_gene: TRBV11-2
j_gene: TRBJ2-5
abundance: many
d_gene: TRBD2
CDR3nt: TGTGCCAGCAACCTACTAGCGGCTCCCGGGGAGACCCAGTACTTC
CDR3aa: CASNLLAAPGETQYF

v_gene: TRBV15
j_gene: TRBJ2-3
abundance: few
d_gene: NA
CDR3nt: TGTGCCACCAGCAGGGCCCCGTGGGGCGACGGCACAGATACGCAGTATTTT
CDR3aa: CATSRAPWGDGTDTQYF

v_gene: TRBV20-1
j_gene: TRBJ2-5
abundance: few
d_gene: TRBD2
CDR3nt: TGCAGTGCTACCCCGGGACTAACACAAGAGACCCAGTACTTC
CDR3aa: CSATPGLTQETQYF

v_gene: TRBV2
j_gene: TRBJ1-5
abundance: NA
d_gene: NA
CDR3nt: TGTGCCAGCAGTGAGGGCCTGATCCTCAATCAGCCCCAGCATTTT
CDR3aa: CASSEGLILNQPQHF

v_gene: TRBV12-3/TRBV12-4
j_gene: TRBJ1-5
abundance: NA
d_gene: NA
CDR3nt: TGTGCCAGCAGTTTGGGTTTTGGCCCCAATCAGCCCCAGCATTTT
CDR3aa: CASSLGFGPNQPQHF

v_gene: TRBV12-3/TRBV12-4
j_gene: TRBJ2-1
abundance: many
d_gene: NA
CDR3nt: TGTGCCAGCAGTTTCCCGTACAATGAGCAGTTCTTC
CDR3aa: CASSFPYNEQFF

v_gene: TRBV6-5
j_gene: TRBJ2-1
abundance: many
d_gene: TRBD1
CDR3nt: TGTGCCAGCAGTCGGGACAGTATCTACAATGAGCAGTTCTTC
CDR3aa: CASSRDSIYNEQFF

v_gene: TRBV12-5
j_gene: TRBJ2-5
abundance: NA
d_gene: TRBD1
CDR3nt: TGTGCTAATCACCCCCAACGGGACAGGGGAGGAGAGACCCAGTACTTC
CDR3aa: CANHPQRDRGGETQYF

v_gene: TRBV7-8
j_gene: TRBJ2-3
abundance: few
d_gene: TRBD2
CDR3nt: TGTGCGACACGAGCTAGCGGGGGGAGCACAGATACGCAGTATTTT
CDR3aa: CATRASGGSTDTQYF

v_gene: TRBV6-5
j_gene: TRBJ2-7
abundance: many
d_gene: NA
CDR3nt: TGTGCCAGCAGTTACTATTTACGTAGGGGTCAAGCCTACGAGCAGTACTTC
CDR3aa: CASSYYLRRGQAYEQYF

v_gene: TRBV5-1
j_gene: TRBJ1-1
abundance: NA
d_gene: NA
CDR3nt: TGCGCCAGCAGCTTACGGGGAGTCCTCGGTGAAGCTTTCTTT
CDR3aa: CASSLRGVLGEAFF

v_gene: TRBV11-2
j_gene: TRBJ2-5
abundance: many
d_gene: NA
CDR3nt: TGTGCCAGCAGCTTAGATAATAGGGCCAGGGAAGAGACCCAGTACTTC
CDR3aa: CASSLDNRAREETQYF

v_gene: TRBV10-3
j_gene: TRBJ1-2
abundance: many
d_gene: TRBD1
CDR3nt: TGTGCCATCAGTATGACAGGGACCTATGGCTACACCTTC
CDR3aa: CAISMTGTYGYTF

v_gene: TRBV7-2
j_gene: TRBJ2-3
abundance: NA
d_gene: NA
CDR3nt: TGTGCCAGCAACGTTCAGATCACAGATACGCAGTATTTT
CDR3aa: CASNVQITDTQYF

v_gene: TRBV9
j_gene: TRBJ2-1
abundance: few
d_gene: NA
CDR3nt: TGTGCCAGCAGCCTGGGGGCAAAGAGGGGGGCGAATGAGCAGTTCTTC
CDR3aa: CASSLGAKRGANEQFF

v_gene: TRBV5-1
j_gene: TRBJ2-1
abundance: many
d_gene: NA
CDR3nt: TGCGCCAGCAGCTTGGCGGGAAGAGGGTCTTCGGGGGAGCAGTTCTTC
CDR3aa: CASSLAGRGSSGEQFF

v_gene: TRBV7-9
j_gene: TRBJ1-2
abundance: few
d_gene: NA
CDR3nt: TGTGCCAGCACGGCCGGGACGGGCTATGGCTACACCTTC
CDR3aa: CASTAGTGYGYTF

v_gene: TRBV5-6
j_gene: TRBJ1-4
abundance: many
d_gene: NA
CDR3nt: TGTGCCAGCAGCTTGGTACTCGGGACTAATGAAAAACTGTTTTTT
CDR3aa: CASSLVLGTNEKLFF

v_gene: TRBV7-2
j_gene: TRBJ2-5
abundance: few
d_gene: TRBD2
CDR3nt: TGTGCCAGCAATGGGGCTAGCGGGGGCTGGGAGACCCAGTACTTC
CDR3aa: CASNGASGGWETQYF

v_gene: TRBV20-1
j_gene: TRBJ2-7
abundance: few
d_gene: TRBD2
CDR3nt: TGCAGTGTCAAAGGGACTAGCGGGGTGTACGAGCAGTACTTC
CDR3aa: CSVKGTSGVYEQYF

v_gene: TRBV5-4
j_gene: TRBJ1-1
abundance: few
d_gene: NA
CDR3nt: TGTGCCAGCAGCATGATGGGGGTGGACGGTGAAGCTTTCTTT
CDR3aa: CASSMMGVDGEAFF

v_gene: TRBV20-1
j_gene: TRBJ1-4
abundance: NA
d_gene: NA
CDR3nt: TGCAGTGCTCCGGCAACAACTAATGAAAAACTGTTTTTT
CDR3aa: CSAPATTNEKLFF

v_gene: TRBV2
j_gene: TRBJ1-4
abundance: many
d_gene: TRBD1
CDR3nt: TGTGCCAGCAGTCGCAGGGGGCACCCCTCCACTAATGAAAAACTGTTTTTT
CDR3aa: CASSRRGHPSTNEKLFF

v_gene: TRBV7-9
j_gene: TRBJ1-3
abundance: few
d_gene: NA
CDR3nt: TGTGCCAGCAGCTGGGTCTCTGGAAACACCATATATTTT
CDR3aa: CASSWVSGNTIYF

v_gene: TRBV25-1
j_gene: TRBJ1-3
abundance: many
d_gene: NA
CDR3nt: TGTGCCAGCAGTGAAGGGCCGTCCTCTGGAAACACCATATATTTT
CDR3aa: CASSEGPSSGNTIYF

v_gene: TRBV18
j_gene: TRBJ2-1
abundance: NA
d_gene: NA
CDR3nt: TGTGCCAGCTCACCGGGTCCGGATGAGCAGTTCTTC
CDR3aa: CASSPGPDEQFF

v_gene: TRBV7-3
j_gene: TRBJ2-1
abundance: few
d_gene: NA
CDR3nt: TGTGCCAGCAGGAGAACAGGTAACAATGAGCAGTTCTTC
CDR3aa: CASRRTGNNEQFF

v_gene: TRBV10-1
j_gene: TRBJ1-2
abundance: NA
d_gene: TRBD1
CDR3nt: TGCGCCAGCAGAATCCCGGGACAGGGGGCTTATGGCTACACCTTC
CDR3aa: CASRIPGQGAYGYTF

v_gene: TRBV9
j_gene: TRBJ1-2
abundance: few
d_gene: NA
CDR3nt: TGTGCCAGCAGCGGACCCCCGGGCTACACCTTC
CDR3aa: CASSGPPGYTF

v_gene: TRBV5-4
j_gene: TRBJ2-7
abundance: NA
d_gene: TRBD2
CDR3nt: TGTGCCAGCAGCCTGGGGGGGGGACGATCCTACGAGCAGTACTTC
CDR3aa: CASSLGGGRSYEQYF

v_gene: TRBV29-1
j_gene: TRBJ1-1
abundance: NA
d_gene: TRBD1
CDR3nt: TGCAGCGCCGAGACAGGGGGCGGCACTGAAGCTTTCTTT
CDR3aa: CSAETGGGTEAFF

v_gene: TRBV7-9
j_gene: TRBJ1-1
abundance: NA
d_gene: TRBD1
CDR3nt: TGTGCCAGCAGCCCCCGAGGACAGGGATTCACTGAAGCTTTCTTT
CDR3aa: CASSPRGQGFTEAFF

v_gene: TRBV7-9
j_gene: TRBJ1-1
abundance: NA
d_gene: NA
CDR3nt: TGTGCCAGCAGCTTATCCCAGACTGAAGCTTTCTTT
CDR3aa: CASSLSQTEAFF

v_gene: TRBV28
j_gene: TRBJ1-5
abundance: NA
d_gene: NA
CDR3nt: TGTGCCAGCAGTTTATATTCAGGCGGCAAGCCCCAGCATTTT
CDR3aa: CASSLYSGGKPQHF

v_gene: TRBV20-1
j_gene: TRBJ1-5
abundance: NA
d_gene: TRBD1
CDR3nt: TGCAGTGCTAGGGATAAGCAGGGGGGGAGACAGCCCCAGCATTTT
CDR3aa: CSARDKQGGRQPQHF

v_gene: TRBV6-1
j_gene: TRBJ1-5
abundance: NA
d_gene: NA
CDR3nt: TGTGCCAGCAGTGAGGACATCCACCAGCCCCAGCATTTT
CDR3aa: CASSEDIHQPQHF

v_gene: TRBV20-1
j_gene: TRBJ2-7
abundance: NA
d_gene: TRBD1
CDR3nt: TGCAGTGCTAGTACCGGGACAGGGGGTGACGAGCAGTACTTC
CDR3aa: CSASTGTGGDEQYF

v_gene: TRBV12-3/TRBV12-4
j_gene: TRBJ1-2
abundance: many
d_gene: NA
CDR3nt: TGTGCCAGCAGTTTTTCCGGCTACACCTTC
CDR3aa: CASSFSGYTF

v_gene: TRBV20-1
j_gene: TRBJ1-4
abundance: NA
d_gene: NA
CDR3nt: TGCAGTGCTAGAGATCGTGGGCAGGGTCCTGAAAAACTGTTTTTT
CDR3aa: CSARDRGQGPEKLFF

v_gene: TRBV7-9
j_gene: TRBJ1-2
abundance: NA
d_gene: NA
CDR3nt: TGTGCCAGCAGCTCCCCTTTAGGGGGTTCTGGCTACACCTTC
CDR3aa: CASSSPLGGSGYTF

v_gene: TRBV7-6
j_gene: TRBJ2-5
abundance: many
d_gene: TRBD2
CDR3nt: TGTGCCAGCAAGGAGCGGGGCCATTTGTTGGAGACCCAGTACTTC
CDR3aa: CASKERGHLLETQYF

v_gene: TRBV29-1
j_gene: TRBJ2-2
abundance: many
d_gene: NA
CDR3nt: TGCAGCGTTGAAGAAGTCGAGGGGGGGGAGCTGTTTTTT
CDR3aa: CSVEEVEGGELFF

v_gene: TRBV3-1
j_gene: TRBJ2-5
abundance: NA
d_gene: NA
CDR3nt: TGTGCCAGCAGCCAAGAGTTTACTAGCTACCAAGAGACCCAGTACTTC
CDR3aa: CASSQEFTSYQETQYF

v_gene: TRBV4-1
j_gene: TRBJ2-2
abundance: NA
d_gene: NA
CDR3nt: TGCGCCAGCAGCCAAGCAAGAGGGGGGAACACCGGGGAGCTGTTTTTT
CDR3aa: CASSQARGGNTGELFF

v_gene: TRBV29-1
j_gene: TRBJ2-1
abundance: many
d_gene: TRBD1
CDR3nt: TGCAGCACGGACAGGGGCTACAATGAGCAGTTCTTC
CDR3aa: CSTDRGYNEQFF

v_gene: TRBV5-4
j_gene: TRBJ1-1
abundance: NA
d_gene: NA
CDR3nt: TGTGCCAGCAGCTCCGTAATCCTGGGGAACACTGAAGCTTTCTTT
CDR3aa: CASSSVILGNTEAFF

v_gene: TRBV7-2
j_gene: TRBJ2-2
abundance: NA
d_gene: NA
CDR3nt: TGTGCCAGCAGCTTAGGGACAGTCGCCTTTACCGGGGAGCTGTTTTTT
CDR3aa: CASSLGTVAFTGELFF

v_gene: TRBV7-6
j_gene: TRBJ2-5
abundance: many
d_gene: NA
CDR3nt: TGTGCCAGCAGACGGGTCCCGGGGGGCCAAGGGGAGACCCAGTACTTC
CDR3aa: CASRRVPGGQGETQYF

v_gene: TRBV2
j_gene: TRBJ2-5
abundance: many
d_gene: NA
CDR3nt: TGTGCCAGCAGTGACCGGGTGTACCCCCAAGAGACCCAGTACTTC
CDR3aa: CASSDRVYPQETQYF

v_gene: TRBV7-2
j_gene: TRBJ2-3
abundance: NA
d_gene: NA
CDR3nt: TGTGCCAGCAGCTTTGATTGGGGGGATACGCAGTATTTT
CDR3aa: CASSFDWGDTQYF

v_gene: TRBV10-3
j_gene: TRBJ1-6
abundance: NA
d_gene: NA
CDR3nt: TGTGCCATCAGTAACCCCGGGGGGTATAATTCACCCCTCCACTTT
CDR3aa: CAISNPGGYNSPLHF

v_gene: TRBV19
j_gene: TRBJ2-5
abundance: NA
d_gene: NA
CDR3nt: TGTGCCAGCGCCGACGGGGGCTGGAAGACCCAGTACTTC
CDR3aa: CASADGGWKTQYF

v_gene: TRBV4-3
j_gene: TRBJ2-1
abundance: many
d_gene: NA
CDR3nt: TGCGCCAGCAGCCAAGAACCCCCCGTGGAGCGGAGGACCTACAATGAGCAGTTCTTC
CDR3aa: CASSQEPPVERRTYNEQFF

v_gene: TRBV5-1
j_gene: TRBJ2-5
abundance: many
d_gene: TRBD1
CDR3nt: TGCGCCAGCAGCCCCGGGACAGGGCGCGAGACCCAGTACTTC
CDR3aa: CASSPGTGRETQYF

v_gene: TRBV20-1
j_gene: TRBJ2-3
abundance: few
d_gene: NA
CDR3nt: TGCAGTGCTAGACAGGGGACGGGAGATACGCAGTATTTT
CDR3aa: CSARQGTGDTQYF

v_gene: TRBV12-3/TRBV12-4
j_gene: TRBJ2-1
abundance: NA
d_gene: TRBD2
CDR3nt: TGTGCCAGCAGTCGCCGCGGGGGGACAAAGGATGAGCAGTTCTTC
CDR3aa: CASSRRGGTKDEQFF